The present T cell receptor (beta chain) was sequenced within a study of blood T cell repertoires in COVID-19 (dated by TCRdb to 2019 to 2021). Background on the whole study: The collaborator samples originated in the United States, Italy and Spain and spanned the acute and convalescent phases of COVID-19. The material from the prospective study consisted of cDNA or gDNA derived from T cells, B-cell-depleted T cells, or PBMCs. Subjects who had been exposed to COVID-19, were actively infected with it, or had recovered from it provided the deeply sampled blood TCRbeta repertoires that made up the dataset. The repertoires were released in a freely available public database intended as a resource for research on the immune response to SARS-CoV-2. Samples came from the ongoing ImmuneRACE study (first 160 participants) plus 1,254 subjects from 6 global collaborators. A de-identified subject ID, COVID-19 status, age in years and sex were almost always included in the sample metadata. Where HLA class I and class II types were available, the types were taken from metadata supplied by the sample provider, not from assay-based typing. Here is what the overall study found, with its caveats: The amount of clinical and demographic metadata varied by source and participant and was provided uncurated.

A word on this clone: The target of this receptor is not known. No base-level quality is on record; no much larger clone is a single base apart.

There are 17 amino acids in the CDR3, from cysteine to phenylalanine inclusive. The CDR3 DNA has 51 bases and is translated from base 1. Per the germline V gene, ENHRY is the CDR1 and SYGVKD is the CDR2. V is pruned by 3 bases and J by 3 bases, leaving 8 bases of the junction without a gene match. TCRbeta CDR3 regions were amplified from genomic DNA using the immunoSEQ Assay, a bias-controlled multiplex PCR. For the original study's pipeline: The number of nucleated cells in each sample was estimated by amplification of reference gene primers within the assay. To quantify the absolute abundance of each unique TCRbeta CDR3 rearrangement, sequence reads were collapsed and filtered. For each sample, productive Simpson clonality was calculated by taking the square root of Simpson's diversity index across productive rearrangements. This is the immuneACCESS table as TCRdb keeps it, with only in-frame sequences that have V and J called. A part of the clones is gone; compared with another copy, unresolved V genes explain less than half, and the rest is unexplained. V and J calls and clone size follow that table, whereas D and trimming were derived from the DNA. The sample includes tens of thousands of clones, with over 60% observed a single time. Approximately 21% of the sample is held by the ten biggest clonotypes.

One collaborating source in Seattle enrolled patients while the patients were actively infected and followed the patients over time throughout the course of disease. Each collaborating institution followed its own protocols to collect whole blood in K2EDTA tubes. For TCRbeta analysis, collaborator samples were shipped as frozen whole blood, as isolated PBMCs, or as DNA extracted from either sample type. The V and J segments used are TRBV10-3 and TRBJ2-5, with 12 middle bases fitting TRBD2. The source is a man younger than 40 with COVID-19, enrolled during active disease. The sequenced material came from peripheral blood. The CDR3 amino acid sequence is: CAISDPLAGGRKETQYF. The nucleotides read TGTGCCATCAGTGACCCACTAGCGGGGGGACGTAAAGAGACCCAGTACTTC.